Following are 17 T cell receptor beta chains from one sample sequenced in a study of blood T cell repertoires in COVID-19. Produced via immunoSEQ multiplex PCR; TCRdb's table is partial and in-frame only. The sample consists of about 240,000 clones, roughly four fifths of them appearing once. Input material: peripheral blood. The receptors come from a woman in her sixties or seventies with active or convalescent COVID-19.

The V gene is TRBV24-1, the J gene TRBJ2-3; D is perhaps TRBD1 (6 bases). Germline V gene sequence: CDR1 KGHDR, CDR2 SFDVKD. The CDR3 runs to 14 residues. The V end lost 4 bases, the J end lost 1 base, and 8 bases lay between the germline ends. CDR3: CATSDRQGTDTQYF. The CDR3 DNA sequence: TGTGCCACCAGTGACCGACAGGGCACAGATACGCAGTATTTT.

J is TRBJ2-1 and V is TRBV5-4, with TRBD2 matching over 9 bases. Germline V gene data show CDR1 as SGHNT and CDR2 as YYREEE (reference sequence). This CDR3 is built from 14 residues. V was pared by 6 bases and J by 3 bases, with 4 bases of the junction left unmatched. Here the CDR3 DNA reads TGTGCCAGCATACAGCGGGGGGTCTACAATGAGCAGTTCTTC. It translates to CASIQRGVYNEQFF.

The chain uses TRBV6-5 and TRBJ2-1, with TRBD1 matching over 8 bases. V lost 4 bases, J lost 7 bases, and 9 bases stayed unmatched. Per the germline V gene, CDR1 is MNHEY and CDR2 is SVGAGI. This CDR3 has 15 residues. The CDR3 nucleotides read TGTGCCAGCAGTTTCCACGGACAGGGACCTAATGAGCAGTTCTTC. Translated, it gives CASSFHGQGPNEQFF.

This clone came up once. This sequence joins TRBV5-4 and TRBJ2-7; 10 bases map to TRBD1. The CDR3 is 13 amino acids. In germline, CDR1 is SGHNT, CDR2 YYREEE (reference sequence). The V segment lost 4 bases and the J segment 5 bases; nucleotides outside the gene matches: 3. This CDR3 reads CASSRGQGNEQYF. The DNA of the CDR3 is TGTGCCAGCAGCAGGGGACAGGGGAACGAGCAGTACTTC.

V is TRBV7-2 and J is TRBJ2-5, with TRBD1 identical over 8 bases. The CDR3 sequence is 14 residues long. Germline trimming cut 4 bases from V and 4 bases from J; bases unmatched to any gene: 5. Per germline, CDR1 SGHTA and CDR2 FQGNSA. The CDR3 DNA follows: TGTGCCAGCAGCTCGACAGGGGTGGCAGAGACCCAGTACTTC. This gives the protein CASSSTGVAETQYF. The entire variable domain, with the rest obtained from reference TRBV7-2 and TRBJ2-5, is as follows: GAGVSQSPSNKVTEKGKDVELRCDPISGHTALYWYRQSLGQGLEFLIYFQGNSAPDKSGLPSDRFSAERTGGSVSTLTIQRTQQEDSAVYLCASSSTGVAETQYFGPGTRLLVL.

This chain connects TRBV29-1 to TRBJ2-1, with TRBD1 matching over 8 bases. The germline CDR1 and CDR2 sequences are SQVTM and ANQGSEA. The length of the CDR3 is 14 residues. The V segment lost 6 bases and the J segment 7 bases; nucleotides outside the gene matches: 11. The DNA of the CDR3 is TGCAGCGTGGGCCTAAATGGACAGGGAAATGAGCAGTTCTTC. Translation gives CSVGLNGQGNEQFF.

This clone was seen a handful of times. The gene calls are TRBV2 and TRBJ1-2, with D perhaps TRBD1 (5 bases). Germline V gene data show CDR1 as SNHLY and CDR2 as FYNNEI. The CDR3 totals 12 residues. The V end was cut by 2 bases, the J end by 4 bases, with 5 bases between. The CDR3 nucleotides read TGTGCCAGCAGTGAACAGGGCTATGGCTACACCTTC. This translates into CASSEQGYGYTF.

The J gene is TRBJ1-2, the V gene TRBV9; D may be TRBD1 (5 bases). The CDR3 is 14 amino acids. CDR1 SGDLS and CDR2 YYNGEE come from the germline V gene. Trimming took 0 bases from V and 4 from J, leaving 10 bases between them. DNA of the CDR3: TGTGCCAGCAGCGTAGTGGAGACAGCCTATGGCTACACCTTC. It is translated as CASSVVETAYGYTF.

The chain couples TRBV15 to TRBJ1-2; weak D call: TRBD1 (5 bases). Trimming pared 5 bases from V and 4 bases from J, leaving 17 bases between. Per the germline V gene, CDR1 is LNHNV and CDR2 is YYDKDF (reference sequence). CDR3 length equals 15 residues. The CDR3 protein is CATSPRTSFPYGYTF. The CDR3 region has the DNA TGTGCCACCAGCCCTAGGACAAGCTTCCCCTATGGCTACACCTTC.

Written as DNA, the CDR3 is TGTGCCAGTAGTCCCGACAGGAGAGATTACGAGCAGTACTTC. This translates into CASSPDRRDYEQYF. This sequence joins TRBV19 and TRBJ2-7; D might be TRBD1 (6 bases). V lost 5 bases and J lost 4, with 15 bases in between. This CDR3 has 14 amino acids. Germline V CDR1 and CDR2: LNHDA, SQIVND (reference sequence).

This sequence joins TRBV5-5 and TRBJ2-1; 8 bases agree with TRBD2. After removal of 4 bases from V and 8 bases from J, the junction contained 11 bases not matched to a gene. This CDR3 comprises 15 residues. Looked up from germline, CDR1 is SGHKS and CDR2 is YYEKEE (reference sequence). CDR3 loop: CASSPRGGQAHEQFF. In DNA, the CDR3 is TGTGCCAGCAGCCCCCGGGGGGGCCAGGCTCATGAGCAGTTCTTC. Combining the CDR3 with reference TRBV5-5 and TRBJ2-1 gives the whole variable domain DAGVTQSPTHLIKTRGQQVTLRCSPISGHKSVSWYQQVLGQGPQFIFQYYEKEERGRGNFPDRFSARQFPNYSSELNVNALLLGDSALYLCASSPRGGQAHEQFFGPGTRLTVL.

The chain couples TRBV3-1 (or the pseudogene TRBV3-2) to TRBJ2-1; 12 nucleotides align to TRBD2. From germline, CDR1 is LGHDT and CDR2 YNNKEL (reference sequence). This CDR3 is built from 18 residues. Trimming at V came to 1 base and at J to 8 bases, leaving 12 bases not matched to a gene. CDR3 residues: CASSQGRLAGGPWDEQFF. CDR3 DNA: TGTGCCAGCAGCCAAGGTAGGCTAGCGGGGGGGCCATGGGATGAGCAGTTCTTC.

V gene TRBV27 combines with J gene TRBJ2-7, with D possibly matching TRBD1 (5 bases). The CDR3 length is 13 residues. Germline loops: CDR1 MNHEY, CDR2 SMNVEV (reference sequence). The ends were cut back, 3 bases at V and 2 bases at J, with 8 bases in the middle. The CDR3 bases are TGTGCCAGCAGTTTCAGGGAAGCCTACGAGCAGTACTTC. The encoded protein is CASSFREAYEQYF.

V usage is TRBV7-2 and J usage is TRBJ2-1; 10 bases align to TRBD2. Germline CDR1 is SGHTA and CDR2 is FQGNSA. The CDR3 has 13 amino acids. After removal of 1 base from V and 10 bases from J, the junction contained 1 base not matched to a gene. The CDR3 here is CASSLVTSGEQFF. The CDR3, as DNA: TGTGCCAGCAGCTTAGTGACTAGCGGGGAGCAGTTCTTC.

This clone was detected only a few times. The chain uses TRBV5-5 and TRBJ1-4; D is unclear. The CDR3 is 16 amino acids. The germline CDR1 and CDR2 sequences are SGHKS and YYEKEE (reference sequence). The germline V and J ends were trimmed by 0 bases and 6 bases, with 15 bases remaining between them. This CDR3 is CASSLGASDGDEKLFF. Written as DNA, the CDR3 is TGTGCCAGCAGCTTGGGAGCGAGTGATGGCGATGAAAAACTGTTTTTT.

This chain uses TRBV5-5 with TRBJ1-4; D possibly corresponds to TRBD1 (6 bases). Trimming took 4 bases from V and 0 from J, leaving 13 bases between them. The CDR3 is 16 amino acids. The germline CDR1 and CDR2 sequences are SGHKS and YYEKEE (reference sequence). CDR3 DNA: TGTGCCAGCAGCATGGGACATGGTACAACTAATGAAAAACTGTTTTTT. Translated: CASSMGHGTTNEKLFF.

The J gene is TRBJ2-3, the V gene TRBV7-9; the match to TRBD1 covers 11 bases. V shed 4 bases and J 6 bases; nucleotides not matched to a gene: 9. This CDR3 spans 16 amino acids. Germline assignment: CDR1 SEHNR and CDR2 FQNEAQ (reference sequence). Written as DNA, the CDR3 is TGTGCCAGCAGCTGGTCGAGGGACAGGGGGACGGATACGCAGTATTTT. This sequence encodes CASSWSRDRGTDTQYF.